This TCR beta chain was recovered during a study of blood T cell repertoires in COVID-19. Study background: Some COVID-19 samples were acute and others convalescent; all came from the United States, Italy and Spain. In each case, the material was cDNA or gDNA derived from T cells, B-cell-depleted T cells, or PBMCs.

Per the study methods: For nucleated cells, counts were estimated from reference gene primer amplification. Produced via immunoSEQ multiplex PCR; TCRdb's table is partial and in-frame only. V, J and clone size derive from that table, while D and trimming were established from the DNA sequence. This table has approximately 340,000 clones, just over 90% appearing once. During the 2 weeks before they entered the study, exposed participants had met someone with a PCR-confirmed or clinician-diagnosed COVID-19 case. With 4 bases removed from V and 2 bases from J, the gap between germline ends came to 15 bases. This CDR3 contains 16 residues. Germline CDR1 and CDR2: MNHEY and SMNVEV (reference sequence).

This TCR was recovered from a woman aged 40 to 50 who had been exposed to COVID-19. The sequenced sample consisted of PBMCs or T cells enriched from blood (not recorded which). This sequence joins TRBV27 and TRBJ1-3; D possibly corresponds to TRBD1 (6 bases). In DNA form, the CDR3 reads TGTGCCAGCAGTTCCAGGGGAAACCCTCCTGGAAACACCATATATTTT. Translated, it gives CASSSRGNPPGNTIYF.